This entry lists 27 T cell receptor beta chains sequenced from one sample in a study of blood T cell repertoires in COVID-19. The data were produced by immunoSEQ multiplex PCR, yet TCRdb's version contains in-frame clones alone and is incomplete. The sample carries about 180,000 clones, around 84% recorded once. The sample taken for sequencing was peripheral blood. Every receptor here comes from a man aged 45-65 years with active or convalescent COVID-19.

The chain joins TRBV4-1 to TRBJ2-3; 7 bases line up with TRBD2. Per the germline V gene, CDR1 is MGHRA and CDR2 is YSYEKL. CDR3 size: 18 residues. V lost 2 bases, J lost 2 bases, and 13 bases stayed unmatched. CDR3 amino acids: CASSQLPVTSRYTDTQYF. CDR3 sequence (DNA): TGCGCCAGCAGCCAACTTCCCGTGACTAGCCGATACACAGATACGCAGTATTTT.

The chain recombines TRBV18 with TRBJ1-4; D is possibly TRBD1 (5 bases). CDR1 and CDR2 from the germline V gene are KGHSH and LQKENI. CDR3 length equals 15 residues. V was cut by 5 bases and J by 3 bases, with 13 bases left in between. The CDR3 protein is CASSGPGQANEKLFF. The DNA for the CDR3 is TGTGCCAGCTCAGGACCAGGGCAGGCTAATGAAAAACTGTTTTTT.

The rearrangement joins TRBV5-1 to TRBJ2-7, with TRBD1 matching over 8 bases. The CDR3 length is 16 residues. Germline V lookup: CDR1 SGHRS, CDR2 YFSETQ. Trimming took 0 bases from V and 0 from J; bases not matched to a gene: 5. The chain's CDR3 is CASSLGDRPYSYEQYF. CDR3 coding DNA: TGCGCCAGCAGCTTGGGGGACAGGCCCTACTCCTACGAGCAGTACTTC.

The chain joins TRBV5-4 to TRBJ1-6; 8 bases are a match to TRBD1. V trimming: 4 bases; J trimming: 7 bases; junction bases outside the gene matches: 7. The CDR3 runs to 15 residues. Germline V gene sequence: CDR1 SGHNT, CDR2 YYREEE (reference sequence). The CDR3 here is CASSNGGQGNSPLHF. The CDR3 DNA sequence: TGTGCCAGCAGCAATGGCGGACAGGGCAATTCACCCCTCCACTTT.

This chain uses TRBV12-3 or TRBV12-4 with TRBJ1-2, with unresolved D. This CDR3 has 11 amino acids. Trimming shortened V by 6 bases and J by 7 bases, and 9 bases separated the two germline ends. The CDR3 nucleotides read TGTGCCAGCAGCCGCTCGGTTGGCTACACCTTC. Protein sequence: CASSRSVGYTF.

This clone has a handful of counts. The CDR3 is CASSLGQAYYGYTF. In nucleotides, the CDR3 is TGTGCCAGCAGCTTGGGGCAGGCCTACTATGGCTACACCTTC. The chain has TRBV5-6 and TRBJ1-2; unclear D gene. Germline V gene data show CDR1 as SGHDT and CDR2 as YYEEEE. The CDR3 is made up of 14 amino acids. V lost 0 bases and J lost 3, with 9 bases in between.

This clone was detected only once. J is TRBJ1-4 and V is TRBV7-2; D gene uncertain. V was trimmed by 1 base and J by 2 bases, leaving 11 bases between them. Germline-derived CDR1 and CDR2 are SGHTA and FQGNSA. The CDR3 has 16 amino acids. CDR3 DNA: TGTGCCAGCAGCTTAGTACCGGGGAGGACTAATGAAAAACTGTTTTTT. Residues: CASSLVPGRTNEKLFF.

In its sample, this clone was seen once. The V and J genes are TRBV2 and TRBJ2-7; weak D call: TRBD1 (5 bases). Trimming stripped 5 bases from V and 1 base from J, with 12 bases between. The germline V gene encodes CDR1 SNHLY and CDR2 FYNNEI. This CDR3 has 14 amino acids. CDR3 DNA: TGTGCCAGCAGTATGCAGGGTGGATCCTACGAGCAGTACTTC. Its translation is CASSMQGGSYEQYF.

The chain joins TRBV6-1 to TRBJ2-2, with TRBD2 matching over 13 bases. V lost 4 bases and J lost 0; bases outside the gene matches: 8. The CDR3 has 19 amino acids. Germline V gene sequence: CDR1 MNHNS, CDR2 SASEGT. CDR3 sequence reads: CASSGLAGGFHTNTGELFF. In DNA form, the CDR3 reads TGTGCCAGCAGTGGACTAGCGGGAGGATTCCATACGAACACCGGGGAGCTGTTTTTT.

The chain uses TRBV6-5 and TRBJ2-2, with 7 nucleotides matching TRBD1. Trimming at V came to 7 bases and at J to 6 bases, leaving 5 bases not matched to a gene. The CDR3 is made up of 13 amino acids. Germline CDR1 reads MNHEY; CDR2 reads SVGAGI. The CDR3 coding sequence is TGTGCCAGCATCTCAGGGGGTGCCGGGGAGCTGTTTTTT. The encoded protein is CASISGGAGELFF.

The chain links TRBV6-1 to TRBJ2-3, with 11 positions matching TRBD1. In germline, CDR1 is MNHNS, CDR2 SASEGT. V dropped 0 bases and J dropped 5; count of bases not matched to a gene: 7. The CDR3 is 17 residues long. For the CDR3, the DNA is TGTGCCAGCAGTGAAGCACTGGGGACAGGGGGGCGAGATACGCAGTATTTT. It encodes CASSEALGTGGRDTQYF.

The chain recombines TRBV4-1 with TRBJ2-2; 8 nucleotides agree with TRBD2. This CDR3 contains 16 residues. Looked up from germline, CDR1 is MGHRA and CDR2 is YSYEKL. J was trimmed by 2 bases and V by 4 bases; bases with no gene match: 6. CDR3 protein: CASSRGLAANTGELFF. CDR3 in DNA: TGCGCCAGCAGCCGCGGACTAGCAGCCAACACCGGGGAGCTGTTTTTT.

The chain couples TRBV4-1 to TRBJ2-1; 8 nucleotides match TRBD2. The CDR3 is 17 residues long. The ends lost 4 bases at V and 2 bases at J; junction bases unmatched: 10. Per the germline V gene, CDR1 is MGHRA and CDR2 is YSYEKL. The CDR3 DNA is TGCGCCAGCAGCCTGGGGGTGGCGGGAGGTACCTACAATGAGCAGTTCTTC. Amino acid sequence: CASSLGVAGGTYNEQFF.

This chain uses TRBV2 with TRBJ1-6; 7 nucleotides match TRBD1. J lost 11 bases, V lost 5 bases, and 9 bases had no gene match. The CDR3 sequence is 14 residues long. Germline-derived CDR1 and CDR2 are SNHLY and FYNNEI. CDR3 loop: CASSRPGDSPPLHF. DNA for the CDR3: TGTGCCAGCAGTCGTCCCGGGGACAGTCCACCCCTCCACTTT.

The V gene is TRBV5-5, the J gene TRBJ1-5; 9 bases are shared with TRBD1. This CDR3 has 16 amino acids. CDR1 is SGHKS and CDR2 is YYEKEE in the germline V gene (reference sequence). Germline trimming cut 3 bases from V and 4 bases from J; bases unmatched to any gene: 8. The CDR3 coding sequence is TGTGCCAGCAGCTCCGGGACAGGGATTGGGAATCAGCCCCAGCATTTT. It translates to CASSSGTGIGNQPQHF.

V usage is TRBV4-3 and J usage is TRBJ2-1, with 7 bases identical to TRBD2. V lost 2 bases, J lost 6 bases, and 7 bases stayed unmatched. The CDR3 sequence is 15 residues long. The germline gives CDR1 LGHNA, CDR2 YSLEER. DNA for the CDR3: TGCGCCAGCAGCCAACCGGGACTACTTGGCAATGAGCAGTTCTTC. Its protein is CASSQPGLLGNEQFF.

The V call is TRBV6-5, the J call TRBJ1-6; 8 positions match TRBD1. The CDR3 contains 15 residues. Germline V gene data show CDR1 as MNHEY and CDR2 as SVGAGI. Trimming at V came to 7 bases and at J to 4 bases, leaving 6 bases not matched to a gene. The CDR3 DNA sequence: TGTGCCAGCAATAACGGACAGGGTTATAATTCACCCCTCCACTTT. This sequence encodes CASNNGQGYNSPLHF.

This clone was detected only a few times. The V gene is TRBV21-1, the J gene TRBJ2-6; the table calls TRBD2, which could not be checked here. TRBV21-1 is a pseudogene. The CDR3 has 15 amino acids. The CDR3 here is CASSKGGCGANVLTF. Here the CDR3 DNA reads TGTGCCAGCAGCAAAGGCGGGTGTGGGGCCAACGTCCTGACTTTC.

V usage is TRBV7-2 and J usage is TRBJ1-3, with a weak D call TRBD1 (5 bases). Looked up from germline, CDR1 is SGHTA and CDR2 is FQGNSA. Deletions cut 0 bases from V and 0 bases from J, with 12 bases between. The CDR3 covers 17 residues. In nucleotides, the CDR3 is TGTGCCAGCAGCTTAGCGCTCGGGGGGACCTCTGGAAACACCATATATTTT. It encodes CASSLALGGTSGNTIYF.

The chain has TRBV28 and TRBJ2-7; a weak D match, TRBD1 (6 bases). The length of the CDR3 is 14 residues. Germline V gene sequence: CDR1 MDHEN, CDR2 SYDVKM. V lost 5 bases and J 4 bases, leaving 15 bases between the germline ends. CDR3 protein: CASSKTGSGYEQYF. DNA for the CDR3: TGTGCCAGCAGTAAAACAGGGTCGGGGTACGAGCAGTACTTC.

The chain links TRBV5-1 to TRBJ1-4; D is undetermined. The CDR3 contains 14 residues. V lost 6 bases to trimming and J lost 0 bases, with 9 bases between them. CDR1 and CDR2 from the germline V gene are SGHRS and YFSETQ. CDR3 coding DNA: TGCGCCAGCACTAACACAGCAACTAATGAAAAACTGTTTTTT. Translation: CASTNTATNEKLFF.

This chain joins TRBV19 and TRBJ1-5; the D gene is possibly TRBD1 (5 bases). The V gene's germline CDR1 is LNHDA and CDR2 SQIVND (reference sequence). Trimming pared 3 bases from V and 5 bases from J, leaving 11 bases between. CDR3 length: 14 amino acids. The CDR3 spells CASSMQGWDQPQHF. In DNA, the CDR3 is TGTGCCAGTAGTATGCAGGGCTGGGATCAGCCCCAGCATTTT.

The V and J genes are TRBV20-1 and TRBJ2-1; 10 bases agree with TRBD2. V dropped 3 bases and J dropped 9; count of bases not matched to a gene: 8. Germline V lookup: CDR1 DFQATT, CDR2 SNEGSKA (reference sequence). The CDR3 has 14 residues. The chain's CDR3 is CSASRAGGPSEQFF. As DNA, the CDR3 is TGCAGTGCTAGTCGAGCGGGGGGGCCTAGTGAGCAGTTCTTC.

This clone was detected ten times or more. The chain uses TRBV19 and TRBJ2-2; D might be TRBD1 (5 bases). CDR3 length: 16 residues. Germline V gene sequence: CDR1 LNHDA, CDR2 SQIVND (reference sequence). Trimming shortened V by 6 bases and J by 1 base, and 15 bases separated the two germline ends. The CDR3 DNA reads TGTGCCAGTAGCCCCCAGGGCAGGAGGAACACCGGGGAGCTGTTTTTT. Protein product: CASSPQGRRNTGELFF. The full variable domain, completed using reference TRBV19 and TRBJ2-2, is DGGITQSPKYLFRKEGQNVTLSCEQNLNHDAMYWYRQDPGQGLRLIYYSQIVNDFQKGDIAEGYSVSREKKESFPLTVTSAQKNPTAFYLCASSPQGRRNTGELFFGEGSRLTVL.

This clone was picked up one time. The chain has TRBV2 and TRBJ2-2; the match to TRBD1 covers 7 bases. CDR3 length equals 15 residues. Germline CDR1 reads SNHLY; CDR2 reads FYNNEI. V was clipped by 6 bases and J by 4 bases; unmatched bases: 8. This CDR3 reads CASRPDRVGTGELFF. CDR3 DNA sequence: TGTGCCAGCAGACCAGACAGGGTGGGCACCGGGGAGCTGTTTTTT.

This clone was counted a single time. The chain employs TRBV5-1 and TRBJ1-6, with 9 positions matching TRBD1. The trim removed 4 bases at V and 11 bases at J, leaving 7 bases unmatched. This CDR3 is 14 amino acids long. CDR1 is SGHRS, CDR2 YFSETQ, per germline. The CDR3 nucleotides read TGCGCCAGCAGCCCGGACAGGGGCGGTCCACCCCTCCACTTT. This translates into CASSPDRGGPPLHF.

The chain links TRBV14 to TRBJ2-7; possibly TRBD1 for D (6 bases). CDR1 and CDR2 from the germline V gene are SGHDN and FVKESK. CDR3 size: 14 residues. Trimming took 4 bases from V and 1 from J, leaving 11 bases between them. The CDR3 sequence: CASSRLGQSYEQYF. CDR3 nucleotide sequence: TGTGCCAGCAGCCGCCTGGGACAATCCTACGAGCAGTACTTC.